Listed here are 16 T cell receptor beta chains from one sample, sequenced in a study of cytotoxic CD8 clonotypes in ibrutinib-treated CLL listed by TCRdb under 2021. The library was made by the immunoSEQ multiplex PCR assay. This is the immuneACCESS table as TCRdb keeps it, with only in-frame sequences that have V and J called. A part of the clones is gone; compared with another copy, unresolved V genes explain less than half, and the rest is unexplained. The sample table lists some 200,000 clones, roughly 73% of them with a count of one. The top ten constitute approximately 10% of the sample. What this sample's time point label stands for: 12 months on ibrutinib. The sequences come from PBMCs, collected after 12 months of ibrutinib treatment. The receptors were gathered from a human donor with chronic lymphocytic leukemia.

The J gene is TRBJ1-2, the V gene TRBV4-1; no firm D call. V was cut by 4 bases and J by 8 bases, with 23 bases left in between. Germline-derived CDR1 and CDR2 are MGHRA and YSYEKL. This CDR3 is built from 16 residues. CDR3 nucleotides: TGCGCCAGCAGCCCCGCGAACGACCTGAGGGTTGGGGGCTACACCTTC. Its translation: CASSPANDLRVGGYTF.

The rearrangement uses TRBV4-1 and TRBJ2-7, with a weak D call TRBD2 (6 bases). This CDR3 has 14 amino acids. Germline CDR1 reads MGHRA; CDR2 reads YSYEKL. V gave up 3 bases and J gave up 0 bases, with 9 bases separating them. CDR3 coding DNA: TGCGCCAGCAGCCAGTACGGGGGCTCCTACGAGCAGTACTTC. It translates to CASSQYGGSYEQYF.

As to this clone: The sample contains more than one DNA sequence encoding this CDR3. The chain recombines TRBV28 with TRBJ1-2; D not certain. Trimming pared 3 bases from V and 6 bases from J, leaving 2 bases between. This CDR3 contains 10 residues. The V gene's germline CDR1 is MDHEN and CDR2 SYDVKM. CDR3: CASSLNGYTF. As DNA, the CDR3 is TGTGCCAGCAGTTTGAATGGCTACACCTTC.

On this clone: The junction shows a germline mismatch at one end, possibly a read error. For the CDR3, the DNA is TGTGCTAGCAGCTTACAGGGAGGCCAAGAGACCCAGTACTTC. Encoded protein: CASSLQGGQETQYF. This chain uses TRBV7-7 with TRBJ2-5; D may match TRBD1 or TRBD2 (6 bases each). The CDR3 is 14 amino acids. Germline V gene sequence: CDR1 SSHAT, CDR2 FNYEAQ (reference sequence). The full variable domain, rest sourced from reference TRBV7-7 and TRBJ2-5, is GAGVSQSPRYKVTKRGQDVTLRCDPISSHATLYWYQQALGQGPEFLTYFNYEAQPDKSGLPSDRFSAERPEGSISTLTIQRTEQRDSAMYRCASSLQGGQETQYFGPGTRLLVL.

The chain links TRBV7-6 to TRBJ2-1; 10 nucleotides agree with TRBD1. From germline, CDR1 is SGHVS and CDR2 FNYEAQ. Germline trimming cut 8 bases from V and 4 bases from J; bases unmatched to any gene: 8. The CDR3 runs 15 residues. In DNA, the CDR3 is TGTGCCAGCGCGACCGGGGACAGGGGTTACAATGAGCAGTTCTTC. Protein sequence: CASATGDRGYNEQFF.

The chain uses TRBV9 and TRBJ2-5, with 10 positions matching TRBD1. The germline gives CDR1 SGDLS, CDR2 YYNGEE. The CDR3 spans 15 residues. J gave up 7 bases and V 4 bases, and 10 bases lay outside the gene matches. The CDR3 sequence is CASSPWTGGGGTQYF. The CDR3 nucleotides are TGTGCCAGCAGCCCGTGGACAGGGGGAGGAGGGACCCAGTACTTC.

The chain recombines TRBV6-1 with TRBJ2-7, with D possibly being TRBD2 (5 bases). The CDR3 length is 15 residues. V gave up 3 bases and J gave up 0 bases, with 12 bases separating them. From germline, CDR1 is MNHNS and CDR2 SASEGT. CDR3 DNA: TGTGCCAGCAGTGATGGACTTCTGAGCTCCTACGAGCAGTACTTC. It encodes CASSDGLLSSYEQYF.

The V call is TRBV27, the J call TRBJ1-1; possible D gene TRBD1, 6 bases. The CDR3 has 14 amino acids. Germline V lookup: CDR1 MNHEY, CDR2 SMNVEV (reference sequence). V gave up 5 bases and J gave up 0 bases, with 10 bases separating them. The CDR3 here is CASSTGRMNTEAFF. Here the CDR3 DNA reads TGTGCCAGCAGTACAGGGCGGATGAACACTGAAGCTTTCTTT.

The chain has TRBV5-1 and TRBJ2-5; 7 bases line up with TRBD1. The length of the CDR3 is 14 residues. Germline V gene data show CDR1 as SGHRS and CDR2 as YFSETQ. V lost 2 bases, J lost 4 bases, and 5 bases stayed unmatched. CDR3 loop: CASSLQGTIETQYF. The CDR3, as DNA: TGCGCCAGCAGCTTACAGGGGACCATAGAGACCCAGTACTTC.

The CDR3: CASSSSSGSRGETQYF. The CDR3, as DNA: TGTGCCAGCAGCTCCTCAAGCGGGAGTCGGGGGGAGACCCAGTACTTC. The chain is built from TRBV5-4 and TRBJ2-5; 8 bases align to TRBD2. There are 16 residues in the CDR3. Trimming cost V 3 bases and J 5 bases; bases outside gene matches: 12. Germline lookup yields CDR1 SGHNT and CDR2 YYREEE (reference sequence).

The chain combines TRBV14 with TRBJ2-1; 7 bases are a match to TRBD2. Losses at the gene ends were 5 bases for V and 0 bases for J; bases not matched to a gene: 7. The germline CDR1 and CDR2 sequences are SGHDN and FVKESK. This CDR3 spans 16 amino acids. CDR3 region: CASSVSGGSSYNEQFF. The CDR3 DNA reads as TGTGCCAGCAGCGTGTCGGGGGGTAGCTCCTACAATGAGCAGTTCTTC.

This clone came up once. The chain couples TRBV18 to TRBJ1-2, with a possible D match to TRBD1 (5 bases). The CDR3 is 18 amino acids. Trimming took off 3 bases at V and 4 bases at J, with 24 bases between the two ends. Germline CDR1 is KGHSH and CDR2 is LQKENI. As DNA, the CDR3 is TGTGCCAGCTCACCTACACCTGGGCAGGGCCACGCAGGCTATGGCTACACCTTC. This codes for CASSPTPGQGHAGYGYTF.

The CDR3 reads CASSVGEAYSNQPQHF. For the CDR3, the DNA is TGTGCCAGCAGTGTAGGGGAGGCGTATAGCAATCAGCCCCAGCATTTT. J is TRBJ1-5 and V is TRBV28, with D perhaps TRBD1 (5 bases). V gave up 5 bases and J gave up 0 bases, with 14 bases separating them. Germline lookup yields CDR1 MDHEN and CDR2 SYDVKM. This CDR3 has 16 amino acids.

V usage is TRBV15 and J usage is TRBJ2-5; D is possibly TRBD2 (6 bases). Trimming took off 1 base at V and 4 bases at J, with 13 bases between the two ends. CDR1 is LNHNV, CDR2 YYDKDF, per germline (reference sequence). The CDR3 is 15 amino acids. Here the CDR3 reads CATSRGNGAGETQYF. The CDR3 region has the DNA TGTGCCACCAGCAGAGGGAACGGAGCGGGAGAGACCCAGTACTTC.

This rearrangement joins TRBV5-1 to TRBJ2-7; TRBD2 aligns across 7 bases. The V gene's germline CDR1 is SGHRS and CDR2 YFSETQ. The V and J ends lost 2 bases and 1 base, in that order; junction bases with no gene match: 15. CDR3 length equals 18 residues. Written as DNA, the CDR3 is TGCGCCAGCAGCTTAACCCCCCCCCAGCGGGATCTATCCTACGAGCAGTACTTC. Its protein product is CASSLTPPQRDLSYEQYF.

The chain uses TRBV20-1 and TRBJ2-7; a weak D match, TRBD1 (5 bases). The CDR3 extends over 10 amino acids. Germline loops: CDR1 DFQATT, CDR2 SNEGSKA (reference sequence). The CDR3 reads CMCQGNEQYF. As DNA, the CDR3 is TGCATGTGCCAGGGAAACGAGCAGTACTTC.